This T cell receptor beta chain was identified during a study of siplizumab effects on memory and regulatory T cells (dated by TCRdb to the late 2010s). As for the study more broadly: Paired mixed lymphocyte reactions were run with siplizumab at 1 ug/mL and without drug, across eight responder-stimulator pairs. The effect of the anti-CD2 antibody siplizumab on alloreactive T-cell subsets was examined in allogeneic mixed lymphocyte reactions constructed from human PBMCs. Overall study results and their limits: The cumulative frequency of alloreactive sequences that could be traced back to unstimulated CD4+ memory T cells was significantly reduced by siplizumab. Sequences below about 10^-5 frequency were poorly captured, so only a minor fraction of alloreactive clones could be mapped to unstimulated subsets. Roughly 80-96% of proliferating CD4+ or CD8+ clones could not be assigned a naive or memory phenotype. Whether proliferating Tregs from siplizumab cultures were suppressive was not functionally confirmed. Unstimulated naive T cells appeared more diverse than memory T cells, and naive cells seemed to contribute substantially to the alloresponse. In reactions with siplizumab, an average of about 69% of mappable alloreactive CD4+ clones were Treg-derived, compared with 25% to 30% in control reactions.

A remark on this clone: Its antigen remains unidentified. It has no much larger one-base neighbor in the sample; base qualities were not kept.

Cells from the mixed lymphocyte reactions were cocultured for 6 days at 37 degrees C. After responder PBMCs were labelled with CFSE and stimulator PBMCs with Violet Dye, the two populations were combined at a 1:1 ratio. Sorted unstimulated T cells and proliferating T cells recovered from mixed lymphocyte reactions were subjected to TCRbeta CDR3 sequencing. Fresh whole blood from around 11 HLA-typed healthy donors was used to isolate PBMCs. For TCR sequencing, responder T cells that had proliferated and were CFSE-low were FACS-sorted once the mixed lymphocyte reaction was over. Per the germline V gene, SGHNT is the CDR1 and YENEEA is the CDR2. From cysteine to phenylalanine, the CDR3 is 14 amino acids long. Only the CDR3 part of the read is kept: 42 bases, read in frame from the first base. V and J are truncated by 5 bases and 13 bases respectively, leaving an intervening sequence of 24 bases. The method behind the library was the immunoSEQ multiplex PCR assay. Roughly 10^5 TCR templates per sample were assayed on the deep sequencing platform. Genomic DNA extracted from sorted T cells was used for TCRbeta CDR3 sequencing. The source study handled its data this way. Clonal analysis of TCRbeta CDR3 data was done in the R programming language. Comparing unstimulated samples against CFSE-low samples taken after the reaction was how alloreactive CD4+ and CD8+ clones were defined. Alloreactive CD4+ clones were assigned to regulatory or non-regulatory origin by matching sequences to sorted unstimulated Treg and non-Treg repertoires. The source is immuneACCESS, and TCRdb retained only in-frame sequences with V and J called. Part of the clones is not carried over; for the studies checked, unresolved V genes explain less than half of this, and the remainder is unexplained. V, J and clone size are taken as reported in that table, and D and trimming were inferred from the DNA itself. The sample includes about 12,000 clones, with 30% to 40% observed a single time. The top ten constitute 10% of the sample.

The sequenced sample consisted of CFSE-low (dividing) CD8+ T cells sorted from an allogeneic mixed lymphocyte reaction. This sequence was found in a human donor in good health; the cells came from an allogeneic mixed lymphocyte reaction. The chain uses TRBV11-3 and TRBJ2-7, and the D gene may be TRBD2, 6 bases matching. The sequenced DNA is TGTGCCAGCAGCGGGGGAGGTGATGTGTGGCACAGATACTTC. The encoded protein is CASSGGGDVWHRYF.